This T cell receptor (beta chain) emerged from a study of T cells after yellow fever vaccination. This clonotype was detected a few times. Trimming removed 6 bases from V and 10 bases from J; junction bases left unmatched: 8. This CDR3 has 14 amino acids. Germline-derived CDR1 and CDR2 are LNHDA and SQIVND (reference sequence). 5'RACE template switching generated TCR cDNA, adding a universal primer site and UMIs. TCRdb redid the calling of the 5' RACE reads with MiXCR, one entry per CDR3 protein. The table includes 500,000 to 650,000 distinct CDR3 sequences, about 13% detected once. This sample comprised PBMCs, obtained on the day of the yellow fever booster vaccination. This chain connects TRBV19 to TRBJ1-6; the match to TRBD1 covers 8 bases. The clonotype originates from a man aged 25-45 years who received the YFV17D yellow fever vaccine. CDR3 nucleotide sequence: TGTGCCAGTAGGATTACAGGGGGTTGGTCACCCCTCCACTTT. This codes for CASRITGGWSPLHF.